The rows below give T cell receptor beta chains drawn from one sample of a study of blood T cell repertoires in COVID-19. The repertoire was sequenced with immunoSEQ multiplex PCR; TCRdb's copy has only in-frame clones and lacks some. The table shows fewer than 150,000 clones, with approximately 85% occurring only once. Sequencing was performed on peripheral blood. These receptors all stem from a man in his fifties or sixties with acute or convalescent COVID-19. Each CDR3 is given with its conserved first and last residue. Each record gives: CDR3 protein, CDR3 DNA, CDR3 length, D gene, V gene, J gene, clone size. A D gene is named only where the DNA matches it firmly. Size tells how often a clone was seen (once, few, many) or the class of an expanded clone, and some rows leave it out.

CDR3: CASSPGDRVFDEQYF
DNA: TGCGCCAGCAGCCCCGGCGACAGGGTCTTTGACGAGCAGTACTTC
length: 15
D: TRBD1
V: TRBV4-1
J: TRBJ2-7
size: .

CDR3: CASRVQGMSYEQYF
DNA: TGTGCCAGCAGGGTCCAGGGGATGTCCTACGAGCAGTACTTC
length: 14
D: .
V: TRBV27
J: TRBJ2-7
size: .

CDR3: CASTQGYETQYF
DNA: TGTGCCAGTACCCAGGGATATGAGACGCAGTATTTT
length: 12
D: .
V: TRBV19
J: TRBJ2-3
size: .

CDR3: CASSPFSGTGTSNQPQHF
DNA: TGTGCCAGTAGTCCATTCTCCGGGACAGGGACTAGCAATCAGCCCCAGCATTTT
length: 18
D: TRBD1
V: TRBV19
J: TRBJ1-5
size: .

CDR3: CASSQGGDTGYTF
DNA: TGTGCCAGCAGCCAAGGAGGGGACACTGGCTACACCTTC
length: 13
D: .
V: TRBV4-2
J: TRBJ1-2
size: .

CDR3: CASSVGTGGRETQYF
DNA: TGTGCCAGCAGCGTAGGGACAGGGGGCCGGGAGACCCAGTACTTC
length: 15
D: TRBD1
V: TRBV7-3
J: TRBJ2-5
size: .

CDR3: CASSLEWQGAVGELFF
DNA: TGCGCCAGCAGCTTGGAGTGGCAGGGGGCTGTCGGGGAGCTGTTTTTT
length: 16
D: TRBD1
V: TRBV5-1
J: TRBJ2-2
size: .

CDR3: CASTSPHTDTQYF
DNA: TGTGCCAGCACCTCTCCACACACAGATACGCAGTATTTT
length: 13
D: .
V: TRBV5-4
J: TRBJ2-3
size: .

CDR3: CASSGQGAGGYTF
DNA: TGTGCCAGCAGTGGACAGGGGGCTGGCGGCTACACCTTC
length: 13
D: TRBD1
V: TRBV2
J: TRBJ1-2
size: .

CDR3: CGSSPIPGGYEQYF
DNA: TGTGGGAGTTCCCCGATCCCAGGGGGCTACGAGCAGTACTTC
length: 14
D: TRBD1
V: TRBV6-5
J: TRBJ2-7
size: .

CDR3: CASSLAAGNQPQHF
DNA: TGCGCCAGCAGCTTGGCCGCAGGGAATCAGCCCCAGCATTTT
length: 14
D: .
V: TRBV5-1
J: TRBJ1-5
size: .

CDR3: CASSSWGERHNEQFF
DNA: TGTGCCAGCAGTTCCTGGGGCGAGAGGCACAATGAGCAGTTCTTC
length: 15
D: .
V: TRBV27
J: TRBJ2-1
size: .

CDR3: CASSSTPGHRNSPLHF
DNA: TGTGCCAGCAGTTCAACCCCGGGACACAGGAATTCACCCCTCCACTTT
length: 16
D: .
V: TRBV6-5
J: TRBJ1-6
size: .

CDR3: CASSASGTGFEKLFF
DNA: TGTGCCAGCAGCGCCAGTGGGACAGGGTTTGAAAAACTGTTTTTT
length: 15
D: TRBD1
V: TRBV6-6
J: TRBJ1-4
size: .

CDR3: CAWSLFQETQYF
DNA: TGTGCCTGGAGTCTATTCCAAGAGACCCAGTACTTC
length: 12
D: .
V: TRBV30
J: TRBJ2-5
size: .

CDR3: CASSSGTGGYQPQHF
DNA: TGTGCCAGCAGTTCAGGGACAGGGGGCTATCAGCCCCAGCATTTT
length: 15
D: TRBD1
V: TRBV7-6
J: TRBJ1-5
size: once

CDR3: CASSALGDNTGELFF
DNA: TGTGCCAGCAGTGCCCTCGGAGATAACACCGGGGAGCTGTTTTTT
length: 15
D: .
V: TRBV2
J: TRBJ2-2
size: .

CDR3: CASSLGAGSHEQYF
DNA: TGTGCCAGCAGCTTAGGTGCAGGGTCCCACGAGCAGTACTTC
length: 14
D: .
V: TRBV11-3
J: TRBJ2-7
size: .

CDR3: CASSLGGIRGYTF
DNA: TGTGCCAGCAGTTTAGGAGGCATTCGTGGCTACACCTTC
length: 13
D: .
V: TRBV28
J: TRBJ1-2
size: .

CDR3: CASSLAGAPYNEQFF
DNA: TGCGCCAGCAGCTTGGCAGGGGCCCCCTACAATGAGCAGTTCTTC
length: 15
D: .
V: TRBV5-1
J: TRBJ2-1
size: .

CDR3: CASSLPGTYYEQYF
DNA: TGTGCCAGCAGTTTACCGGGGACATACTACGAGCAGTACTTC
length: 14
D: .
V: TRBV28
J: TRBJ2-7
size: once

CDR3: CASSLSRVVGNTEAFF
DNA: TGTGCCAGCAGTTTATCCAGGGTGGTCGGGAACACTGAAGCTTTCTTT
length: 16
D: .
V: TRBV27
J: TRBJ1-1
size: once

CDR3: CASSLATPSNEQFF
DNA: TGTGCCAGCAGCTTGGCAACCCCCAGCAATGAGCAGTTCTTC
length: 14
D: .
V: TRBV5-6
J: TRBJ2-1
size: .

CDR3: CASRLGMYYGYTF
DNA: TGTGCCAGCAGACTAGGGATGTACTATGGCTACACCTTC
length: 13
D: .
V: TRBV28
J: TRBJ1-2
size: .